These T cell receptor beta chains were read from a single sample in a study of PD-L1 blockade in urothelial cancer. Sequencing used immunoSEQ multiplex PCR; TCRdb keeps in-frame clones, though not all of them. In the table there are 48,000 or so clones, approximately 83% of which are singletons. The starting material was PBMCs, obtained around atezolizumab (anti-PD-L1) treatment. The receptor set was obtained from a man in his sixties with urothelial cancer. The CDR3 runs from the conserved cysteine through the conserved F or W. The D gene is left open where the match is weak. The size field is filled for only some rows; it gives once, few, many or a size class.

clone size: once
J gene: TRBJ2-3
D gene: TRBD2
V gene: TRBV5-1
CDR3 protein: CASSSTSGGGYTQYF
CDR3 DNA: TGCGCCAGCAGCTCCACTAGCGGGGGGGGGTATACGCAGTATTTT

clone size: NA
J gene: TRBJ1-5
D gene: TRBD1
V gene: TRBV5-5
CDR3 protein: CASSFLGGSNQPQHF
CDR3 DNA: TGTGCCAGCAGCTTTTTAGGGGGCAGCAATCAGCCCCAGCATTTT

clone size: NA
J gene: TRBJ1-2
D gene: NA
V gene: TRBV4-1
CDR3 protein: CASSQIEAGAYNYGYTF
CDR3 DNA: TGCGCCAGCAGCCAAATCGAAGCGGGGGCCTATAACTATGGCTACACCTTC

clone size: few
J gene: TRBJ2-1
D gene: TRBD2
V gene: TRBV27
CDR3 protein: CASRSPGLAVIPFSYNEQFF
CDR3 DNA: TGTGCCAGCAGATCCCCGGGACTAGCGGTTATACCTTTCTCCTACAATGAGCAGTTCTTC

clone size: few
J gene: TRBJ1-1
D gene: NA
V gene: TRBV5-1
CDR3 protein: CASSSRAGYTNTEAFF
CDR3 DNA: TGCGCCAGCAGCTCGCGGGCAGGCTATACGAACACTGAAGCTTTCTTT

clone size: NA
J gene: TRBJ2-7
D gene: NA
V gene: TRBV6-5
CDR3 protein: CASSPRTFTEQYF
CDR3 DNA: TGTGCCAGCAGTCCAAGGACATTTACCGAGCAGTACTTC

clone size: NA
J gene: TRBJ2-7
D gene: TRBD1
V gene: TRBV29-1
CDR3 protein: CSVRETAGGPYEQYF
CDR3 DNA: TGCAGCGTCCGCGAGACGGCAGGGGGACCCTACGAGCAGTACTTC

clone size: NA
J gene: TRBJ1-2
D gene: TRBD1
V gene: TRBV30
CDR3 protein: CAWTLTGAGYGYTF
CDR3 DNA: TGTGCCTGGACCCTGACAGGGGCGGGCTATGGCTACACCTTC

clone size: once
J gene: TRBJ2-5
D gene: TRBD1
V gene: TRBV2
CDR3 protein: CASSRDRGQETQYF
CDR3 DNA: TGTGCCAGCAGCCGGGACAGGGGACAAGAGACCCAGTACTTC

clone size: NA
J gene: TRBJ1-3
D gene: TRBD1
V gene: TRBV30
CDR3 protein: CACGGQGGSGNTIYF
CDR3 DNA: TGTGCCTGTGGAGGACAGGGTGGCTCTGGAAACACCATATATTTT

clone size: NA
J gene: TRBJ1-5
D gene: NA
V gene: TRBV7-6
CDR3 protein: CASSLGSASNQPQHF
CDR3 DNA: TGTGCCAGCAGCTTAGGTTCAGCGAGCAATCAGCCCCAGCATTTT

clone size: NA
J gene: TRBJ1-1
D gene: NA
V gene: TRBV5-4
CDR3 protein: CASSKTGIRAEAFF
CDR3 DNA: TGTGCCAGCAGCAAGACAGGAATTCGGGCTGAAGCTTTCTTT

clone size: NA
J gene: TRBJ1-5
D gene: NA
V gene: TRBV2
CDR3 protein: CASTGGGIYSNQPQHF
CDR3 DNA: TGTGCCAGCACCGGCGGGGGGATTTATAGCAATCAGCCCCAGCATTTT

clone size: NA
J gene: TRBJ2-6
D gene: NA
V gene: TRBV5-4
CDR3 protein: CASRNEGDDSGANVLTF
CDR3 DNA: TGTGCCAGCAGGAACGAAGGGGATGACTCTGGGGCCAACGTCCTGACTTTC

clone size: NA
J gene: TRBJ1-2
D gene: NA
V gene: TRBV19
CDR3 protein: CASTGRGARLYGYTF
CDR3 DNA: TGTGCCAGTACCGGGAGGGGGGCGCGGCTCTATGGCTACACCTTC

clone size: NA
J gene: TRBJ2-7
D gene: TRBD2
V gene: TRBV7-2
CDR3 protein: CASSFGGGPSYEQYF
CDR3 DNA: TGTGCCAGCAGCTTTGGCGGGGGGCCCTCCTACGAGCAGTACTTC

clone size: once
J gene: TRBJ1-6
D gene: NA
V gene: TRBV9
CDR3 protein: CASSVGSGVNSPLHF
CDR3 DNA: TGTGCCAGCAGCGTAGGGTCGGGGGTTAATTCACCCCTCCACTTT

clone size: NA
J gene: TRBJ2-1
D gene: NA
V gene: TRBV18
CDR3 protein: CASSPQAVYEQFF
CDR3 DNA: TGTGCCAGCTCACCACAAGCTGTATATGAGCAGTTCTTC

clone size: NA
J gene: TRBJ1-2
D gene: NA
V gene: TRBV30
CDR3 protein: CAWSTGQTPNYGYTF
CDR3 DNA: TGTGCCTGGAGCACAGGACAGACACCTAACTATGGCTACACCTTC

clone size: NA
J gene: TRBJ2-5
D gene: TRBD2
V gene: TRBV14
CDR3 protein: CASSPLAGVVQYF
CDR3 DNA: TGTGCCAGCAGCCCTTTAGCGGGGGTTGTCCAGTACTTC

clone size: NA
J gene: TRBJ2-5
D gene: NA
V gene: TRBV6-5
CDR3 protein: CASSYSGLTKETQYF
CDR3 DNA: TGTGCCAGCAGTTACTCGGGACTTACGAAAGAGACCCAGTACTTC

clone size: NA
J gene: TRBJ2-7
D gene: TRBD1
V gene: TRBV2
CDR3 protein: CASIRDRGLYEQYF
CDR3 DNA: TGTGCCAGCATCCGGGACAGGGGGCTCTACGAGCAGTACTTC

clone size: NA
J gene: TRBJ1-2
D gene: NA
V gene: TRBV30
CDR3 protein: CAWRGAGGYTF
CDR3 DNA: TGTGCCTGGAGAGGGGCAGGTGGCTACACCTTC

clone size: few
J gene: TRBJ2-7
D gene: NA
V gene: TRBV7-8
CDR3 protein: CASSFGDNPYEQYF
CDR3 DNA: TGTGCCAGCAGCTTCGGGGACAACCCCTACGAGCAGTACTTC

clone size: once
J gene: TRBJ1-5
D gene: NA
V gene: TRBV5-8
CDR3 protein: CASSFRQLNQPQHF
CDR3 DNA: TGTGCCAGCAGCTTCAGACAGCTCAATCAGCCCCAGCATTTT

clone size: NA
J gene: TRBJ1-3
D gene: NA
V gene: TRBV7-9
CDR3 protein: CASSLMGSGNTIYF
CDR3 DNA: TGTGCCAGCAGCTTAATGGGGAGTGGAAACACCATATATTTT

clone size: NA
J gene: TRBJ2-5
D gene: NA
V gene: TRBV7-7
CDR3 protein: CASSHNLGSGTQYF
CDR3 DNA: TGTGCTAGCAGCCATAATCTGGGTTCAGGGACCCAGTACTTC

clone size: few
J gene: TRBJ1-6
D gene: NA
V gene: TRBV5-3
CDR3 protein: CARSLTSSYNSPLHF
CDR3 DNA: TGTGCCAGAAGCTTAACTAGCTCCTATAATTCACCCCTCCACTTT

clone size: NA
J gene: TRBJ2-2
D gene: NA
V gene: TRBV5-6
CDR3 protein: CASSLTVTGELFF
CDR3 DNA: TGTGCCAGCAGCTTGACTGTTACCGGGGAGCTGTTTTTT

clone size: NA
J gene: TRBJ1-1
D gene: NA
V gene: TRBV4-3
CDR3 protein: CASSQNRAVSTEAFF
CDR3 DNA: TGCGCCAGCAGCCAAAACAGGGCGGTTAGCACTGAAGCTTTCTTT

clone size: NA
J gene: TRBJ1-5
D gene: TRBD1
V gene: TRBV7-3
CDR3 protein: CASSLSDRVLKGSGQPQHF
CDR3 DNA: TGTGCCAGCAGCTTAAGTGACAGGGTTCTTAAGGGATCAGGTCAGCCCCAGCATTTT

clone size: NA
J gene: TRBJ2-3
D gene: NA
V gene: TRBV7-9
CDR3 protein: CASSDVGGGNRYTQYF
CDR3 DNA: TGTGCCAGCAGCGACGTGGGGGGGGGCAATAGGTATACGCAGTATTTT

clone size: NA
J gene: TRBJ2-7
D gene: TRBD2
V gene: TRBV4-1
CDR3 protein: CASSLEEAGGSDEQYF
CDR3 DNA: TGCGCCAGCAGCCTAGAGGAGGCGGGGGGTAGCGACGAGCAGTACTTC

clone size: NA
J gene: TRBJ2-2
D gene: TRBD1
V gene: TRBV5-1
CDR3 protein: CASSPGQGGGTGELFF
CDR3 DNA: TGCGCCAGCAGCCCCGGACAGGGGGGCGGCACCGGGGAGCTGTTTTTT

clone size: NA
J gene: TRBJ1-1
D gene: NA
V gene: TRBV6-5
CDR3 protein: CASCQGSDTEAFF
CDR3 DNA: TGTGCCAGCTGTCAGGGTAGTGACACTGAAGCTTTCTTT

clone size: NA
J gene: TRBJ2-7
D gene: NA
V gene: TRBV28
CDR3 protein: CASSLQRGLHHEQYF
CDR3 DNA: TGTGCCAGCAGTTTACAGAGGGGACTGCATCACGAGCAGTACTTC

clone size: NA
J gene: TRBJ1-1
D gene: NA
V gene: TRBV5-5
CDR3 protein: CASSLTGNTEAFF
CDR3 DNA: TGTGCCAGCAGCTTAACCGGGAACACTGAAGCTTTCTTT

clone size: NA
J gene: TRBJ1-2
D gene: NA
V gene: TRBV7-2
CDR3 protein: CASSLRDTSGYTF
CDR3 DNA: TGTGCCAGCAGCCTCCGGGACACTTCTGGCTACACCTTC

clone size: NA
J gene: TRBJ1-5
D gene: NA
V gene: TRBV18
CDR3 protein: CASSPQGSYQPQHF
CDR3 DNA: TGTGCCAGCTCACCTCAGGGGTCCTATCAGCCCCAGCATTTT

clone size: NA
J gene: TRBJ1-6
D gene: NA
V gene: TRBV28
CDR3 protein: CASSGITNYNSPLHF
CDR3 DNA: TGTGCCAGCAGTGGCATTACAAACTATAATTCACCCCTCCACTTT

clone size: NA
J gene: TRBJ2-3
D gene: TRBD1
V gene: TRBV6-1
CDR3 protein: CASRVRTGDTDTQYF
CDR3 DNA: TGTGCCAGCAGGGTTAGGACAGGGGACACAGATACGCAGTATTTT

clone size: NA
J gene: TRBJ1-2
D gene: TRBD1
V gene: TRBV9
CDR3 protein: CASSKQLGQGASGYTF
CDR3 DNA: TGTGCCAGCAGCAAACAACTCGGACAGGGGGCGTCGGGCTACACCTTC

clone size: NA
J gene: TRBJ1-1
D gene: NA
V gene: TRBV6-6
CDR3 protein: CASTLTTGIEAFF
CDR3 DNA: TGTGCCAGCACCCTTACCACGGGGATTGAAGCTTTCTTT

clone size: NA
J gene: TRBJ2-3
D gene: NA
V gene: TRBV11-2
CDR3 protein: CASSLAEVADTQYF
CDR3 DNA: TGTGCCAGCAGCTTAGCAGAGGTTGCAGATACGCAGTATTTT

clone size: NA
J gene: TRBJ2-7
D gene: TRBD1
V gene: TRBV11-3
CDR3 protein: CASSLDSGTGSYEQYF
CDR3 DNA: TGTGCCAGCAGCTTAGACTCCGGGACAGGCTCCTACGAGCAGTACTTC

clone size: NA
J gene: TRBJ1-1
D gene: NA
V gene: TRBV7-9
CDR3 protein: CASSPGKGALTEAFF
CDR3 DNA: TGTGCCAGCAGCCCCGGTAAAGGGGCACTCACTGAAGCTTTCTTT